This T cell receptor beta chain originates from a study of blood T cell repertoires in COVID-19. Study as a whole: COVID-19 samples, acute and convalescent, were from the United States, Italy and Spain. The analysed material was cDNA or gDNA that came from T cells, B-cell-depleted T cells, or PBMCs.

CDR3 size: 12 residues. Germline V gives CDR1 LGHDT, CDR2 YNNKEL (reference sequence). The V and J ends lost 7 bases and 4 bases, in that order; junction bases with no gene match: 3. How the authors handled the data: Amplification from reference gene primers served as the basis for estimated nucleated cell counts. Profiled with immunoSEQ multiplex PCR; TCRdb holds only in-frame clones, not every one. V, J and clone size are taken as reported in that table, and D and trimming were inferred from the DNA itself. The sample includes under 300,000 clones, 89% of them seen just once. Sequenced sample: peripheral blood. This chain uses TRBV3-1 (or the pseudogene TRBV3-2) with TRBJ2-7; TRBD2 matches at 8 bases. This clonotype was obtained from a woman in her 40s who had recovered from COVID-19. DNA of the CDR3: TGTGCCAGCACCCCGGGGGGGTACGAGCAGTACTTC. Encoded protein: CASTPGGYEQYF.